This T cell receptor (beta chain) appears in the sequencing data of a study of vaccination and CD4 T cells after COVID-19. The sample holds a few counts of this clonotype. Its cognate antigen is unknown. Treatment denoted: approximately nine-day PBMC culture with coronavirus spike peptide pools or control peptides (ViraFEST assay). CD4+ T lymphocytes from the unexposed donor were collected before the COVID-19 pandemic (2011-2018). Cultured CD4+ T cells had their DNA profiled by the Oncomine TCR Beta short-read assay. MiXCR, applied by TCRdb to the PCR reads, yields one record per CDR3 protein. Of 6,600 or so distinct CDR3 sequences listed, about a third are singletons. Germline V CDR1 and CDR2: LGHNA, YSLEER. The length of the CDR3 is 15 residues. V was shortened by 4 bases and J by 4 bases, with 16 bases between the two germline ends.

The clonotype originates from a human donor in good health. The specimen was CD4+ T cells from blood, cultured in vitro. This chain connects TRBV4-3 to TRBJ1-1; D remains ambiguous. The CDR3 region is CASSPRITVTTEAFF. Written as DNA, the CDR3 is TGCGCCAGCAGCCCAAGGATCACAGTCACCACTGAAGCTTTCTTT.